The clone carrying this T cell receptor beta chain was picked up many times. Its antigen is not known. The CDR3 contains 13 residues. The ends were cut back, 0 bases at V and 4 bases at J, with 7 bases in the middle. CDR1 is SGHRS, CDR2 YFSETQ, per germline. The sample belongs to a study of post-analysis software for immune sequencing data. Overall study results and limits: There were roughly 5 TRBV segments more frequent in patients than controls, and TRBV5-6, TRBV5-1 and TRBV20-1 were among them. Multiple sclerosis patients showed significantly lower normalized Chao1 diversity than controls did. F measure showed strong co-clustering of same-batch samples.

TCR beta cDNA libraries included unique molecular identifiers. Approximately 550,000 cDNA molecules came from around 0.96 to 9.9 million T cells. A single record per CDR3 protein comes from TCRdb applying MiXCR to the PCR reads. The repertoire consists of fewer than 850,000 distinct CDR3 sequences, with less than 35% occurring once and the leading ten covering around 0.56%. The TCR sequence derives from a girl under 18 with multiple sclerosis. Material: blood. The chain links TRBV5-1 to TRBJ1-2; tentative D call: TRBD1 (5 bases). CDR3 loop: CASSLGDSYGYTF. The CDR3 nucleotides are TGCGCCAGCAGCTTGGGAGACAGCTATGGCTACACCTTC.